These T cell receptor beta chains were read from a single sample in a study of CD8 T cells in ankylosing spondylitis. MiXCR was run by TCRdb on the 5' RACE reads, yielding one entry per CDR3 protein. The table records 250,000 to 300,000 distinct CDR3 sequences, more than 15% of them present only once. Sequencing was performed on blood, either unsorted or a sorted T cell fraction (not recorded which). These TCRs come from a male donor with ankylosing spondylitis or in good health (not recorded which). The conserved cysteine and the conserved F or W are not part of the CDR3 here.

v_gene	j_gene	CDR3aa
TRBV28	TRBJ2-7	ASSLCFRDRGPMPYEQY
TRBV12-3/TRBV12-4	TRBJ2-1	ASSQGLAGVDEQF
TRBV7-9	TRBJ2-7	ASSGTSGTEQY
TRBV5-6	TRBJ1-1	ASSSPRTGTNTEAF
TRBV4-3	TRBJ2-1	ASSQDGGASFHEQF
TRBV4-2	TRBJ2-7	ASSQDGLFGSYEQY
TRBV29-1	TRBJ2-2	SVVAVTGELF
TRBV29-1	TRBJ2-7	SARQGNSYEQY
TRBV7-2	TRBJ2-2	ASSFSLAFRTGELL
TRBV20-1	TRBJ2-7	SAAHPNRLYEQY
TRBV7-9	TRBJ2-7	ASKRTGGYEQY
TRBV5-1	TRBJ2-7	ASSPDRQDLARFYEQY
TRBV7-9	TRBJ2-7	ASSGFYEQY
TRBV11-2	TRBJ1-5	ASSSGGQSNQPQH
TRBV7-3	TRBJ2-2	ASSLSYTGELF
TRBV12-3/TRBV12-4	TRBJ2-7	ASSLKGLWRYEQY
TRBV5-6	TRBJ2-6	ASSFGAGANVLT
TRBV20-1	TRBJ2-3	SARNATSSSTQY
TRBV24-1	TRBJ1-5	ATSVYRRTHQPQH
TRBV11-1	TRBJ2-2	AIPGARERETLNTGELF